The rows below give T cell receptor beta chains drawn from one sample of a study of blood T cell repertoires in COVID-19. The repertoire was sequenced with immunoSEQ multiplex PCR; TCRdb's copy has only in-frame clones and lacks some. Seen here are some 94,000 clones, about 70% observed once, and the top ten hold around 23%. Material for sequencing was peripheral blood. These receptors came from a woman aged 55-69 years in a cohort sampled during active or convalescent COVID-19. CDR3s include the opening cysteine and the closing phenylalanine or tryptophan. The D gene is left open where the match is weak. Some rows mark clone size as missing; the rest say once, few, many or name a class of expanded clone.

.,TRBV4-1,TRBD1,TRBJ2-3,TGCGCCAGCAGCCAAGGTCGGGGACAGAACACAGATACGCAGTATTTT,CASSQGRGQNTDTQYF
.,TRBV7-9,.,TRBJ1-1,TGTGCCAGCAGCTTAGGGGCTCAGGGCGTCACTGAAGCTTTCTTT,CASSLGAQGVTEAFF
once,TRBV27,TRBD2,TRBJ2-1,TGTGCCAGCATTCGAGCGGGGGGGGGCAATGAGCAGTTCTTC,CASIRAGGGNEQFF
few,TRBV5-1,TRBD1,TRBJ2-3,TGCGCCAGCAGCCCCAGGGGACAGGGGGCAGGAGATACGCAGTATTTT,CASSPRGQGAGDTQYF
few,TRBV18,.,TRBJ2-5,TGTGCCAGCGAGTACCAAGAGACCCAGTACTTC,CASEYQETQYF
many,TRBV2,TRBD2,TRBJ2-5,TGTGCCAGCAGCCGACTAGCGGGGTCTGAGACCCAGTACTTC,CASSRLAGSETQYF
.,TRBV3-1/TRBV3-2,.,TRBJ2-2,TGTGCCAGCAGCCAAGTAGGGGCGATCACCGGGGAGCTGTTTTTT,CASSQVGAITGELFF
.,TRBV7-8,.,TRBJ2-5,TGTGCCAGCAGCTTAAATCTTGAGGGCAGGGGGGTAGGGACCCAGTACTTC,CASSLNLEGRGVGTQYF
.,TRBV19,.,TRBJ1-5,TGTGCCAGTAACTCCACGGGGGGACATCAGCCCCAGCATTTT,CASNSTGGHQPQHF
.,TRBV5-1,.,TRBJ1-1,TGCGCCAGCAGCTTGGACAGGGATTTTCCTGAAGCTTTCTTT,CASSLDRDFPEAFF
few,TRBV27,TRBD1,TRBJ1-2,TGTGCCAGCAGTCCAGGGGGTGTTATTGGCTACACCTTC,CASSPGGVIGYTF
.,TRBV3-1/TRBV3-2,TRBD2,TRBJ2-3,TGTGCCAGCAGCTTCGTAGCGGGGACCCTTGGTACGCAGTATTTT,CASSFVAGTLGTQYF
.,TRBV30,TRBD1,TRBJ1-5,TGTGCCTGGAGTGTACCTGGGGCGACAGGGCTTAATCAGCCCCAGCATTTT,CAWSVPGATGLNQPQHF
.,TRBV6-6,TRBD1,TRBJ1-4,TGTGCCAGCAGTTACTTCATCGGGACAGTTAATGAAAAACTGTTTTTT,CASSYFIGTVNEKLFF
.,TRBV7-9,TRBD2,TRBJ2-3,TGTGCCAGCAGCTTAGAGATTCTAGCGGGACCTCTCACAGATACGCAGTATTTT,CASSLEILAGPLTDTQYF
.,TRBV4-2,TRBD1,TRBJ2-7,TGTGCCAGCAGCCAAGCGGGACAGGGGAGGCACGAGCAGTACTTC,CASSQAGQGRHEQYF
.,TRBV5-1,TRBD1,TRBJ1-4,TGCGCCAGCAGCTCCGGACAGGGACGGGAAAAACTGTTTTTT,CASSSGQGREKLFF
.,TRBV7-6,.,TRBJ2-1,TGTGCCAGCAGCTTAGGGCCGAACTACAATGAGCAGTTCTTC,CASSLGPNYNEQFF
.,TRBV7-9,.,TRBJ2-7,TGTGCCAGCAGCTTCCCGGGTTGGCACGAGCAGTACTTC,CASSFPGWHEQYF
.,TRBV10-3,TRBD1,TRBJ1-2,TGTGCCATCAGTGAAGGGACAGGCGCCAACTATGGCTACACCTTC,CAISEGTGANYGYTF
.,TRBV10-3,TRBD2,TRBJ2-1,TGTGCCATCAGTGCAAGCGGGGGGGGTATCAATGAGCAGTTCTTC,CAISASGGGINEQFF
.,TRBV19,TRBD2,TRBJ2-1,TGTGCCAGTAGTTCCCTAGCGGGGGCCCTCTCCTACAATGAGCAGTTCTTC,CASSSLAGALSYNEQFF
.,TRBV18,TRBD1,TRBJ2-3,TGTGCCAGCTCACGAGACGGGACAGGACTCACAGATACGCAGTATTTT,CASSRDGTGLTDTQYF
once,TRBV4-1,.,TRBJ2-3,TGCGCCAGCAGCCAAGAAATTCGGGGTTGGGCCACCACAAGCACAGATACGCAGTATTTT,CASSQEIRGWATTSTDTQYF
.,TRBV6-5,TRBD1,TRBJ2-7,TGTGCCAGCAGTTACTCCGGGACAGGATTCTCCTACGAGCAGTACTTC,CASSYSGTGFSYEQYF
.,TRBV30,.,TRBJ1-2,TGTGCCTGGAGTCTCCAGGGTAACTATGGCTACACCTTC,CAWSLQGNYGYTF
few,TRBV3-1/TRBV3-2,.,TRBJ2-7,TGTGCCAGCAGCCAAGGGACGGGACAAGGGAACTACGAGCAGTACTTC,CASSQGTGQGNYEQYF
.,TRBV30,TRBD1,TRBJ1-4,TGTGCCTGGAGTAAAGGACAGGCAGCAGCCGAAAAACTGTTTTTT,CAWSKGQAAAEKLFF
few,TRBV30,TRBD2,TRBJ2-1,TGTGCCTGGAGTTTTTTGCGGGGGGGCAATGAGCAGTTCTTC,CAWSFLRGGNEQFF
.,TRBV18,.,TRBJ2-3,TGTGCCAGCTCACGTCCGGGTTTGGACTGGCGACCAGATACGCAGTATTTT,CASSRPGLDWRPDTQYF
many,TRBV3-1/TRBV3-2,TRBD2,TRBJ2-3,TGTGCCAGCAGCCAAGGGGGAGGGTCAGATACGCAGTATTTT,CASSQGGGSDTQYF
.,TRBV6-5,.,TRBJ1-4,TGTGCCAGCAGTTTGAATGGGGGCACTAATGAAAAACTGTTTTTT,CASSLNGGTNEKLFF
.,TRBV20-1,.,TRBJ2-5,TGCAGTGCTAGTAGCTTTCGGGACTCCCAAGAGACCCAGTACTTC,CSASSFRDSQETQYF
.,TRBV20-1,TRBD2,TRBJ2-3,TGCAGTGCTAGTGGGCGGGGGGGCCGTTCTGGGTATTTT,CSASGRGGRSGYF
.,TRBV19,TRBD2,TRBJ2-1,TGTGCCAGTAGTACTAAGACTAGCGGGGTAAATGAGCAGTTCTTC,CASSTKTSGVNEQFF
.,TRBV2,TRBD1,TRBJ1-2,TGTGCCAGCAGTCAAAGACCCAGATCCGGGACAGGGGGTTCCTATGGCTACACCTTC,CASSQRPRSGTGGSYGYTF
.,TRBV6-5,TRBD1,TRBJ1-6,TGTGCCAGCAGTTCACTGGGGAGACAGGGCGCTTCACCCCTCCACTTT,CASSSLGRQGASPLHF
.,TRBV5-1,.,TRBJ1-2,TGCGCCAGCAGCCGCGGACAGAATTATGGCTACACCTTC,CASSRGQNYGYTF
.,TRBV18,.,TRBJ1-1,TGTGCCAGCTCACCCCACCCTCGGGCCGTGGCAGGGAAAGGAACTGAAGCTTTCTTT,CASSPHPRAVAGKGTEAFF
.,TRBV3-1/TRBV3-2,.,TRBJ1-5,TGTGCCAGCAGCCGCGGCGGCGATCAGCCCCAGCATTTT,CASSRGGDQPQHF
.,TRBV10-3,TRBD2,TRBJ2-5,TGTGCCATCAGTGCGGGGGGGGTAAGAGACCAGTACTTC,CAISAGGVRDQYF
.,TRBV5-1,TRBD1,TRBJ2-7,TGCGCCAGCAGCCCCGGACAGGGGTCCTACGAGCAGTACTTC,CASSPGQGSYEQYF
.,TRBV28,TRBD1,TRBJ1-5,TGTGCCAGCAGTTTAGACCAGACAGGGGTGAGTTATCAGCCCCAGCATTTT,CASSLDQTGVSYQPQHF
once,TRBV7-8,TRBD1,TRBJ1-5,TGTGCCAGCAGCTTACGACAGGGGCTCAACAATCAGCCCCAGCATTTT,CASSLRQGLNNQPQHF
few,TRBV7-3,.,TRBJ1-2,TGTGCCAGCCACCGTAGGGGCTCCCTTGGCTACACCTTC,CASHRRGSLGYTF
.,TRBV2,.,TRBJ1-3,TGTGCCAGCAGTCGGACAAAGAGAAACACCATATATTTT,CASSRTKRNTIYF
.,TRBV3-1/TRBV3-2,TRBD2,TRBJ2-7,TGTGCCAGCAGCTTAGGACTAGCGGGCTCCTACGAGCAGTACTTC,CASSLGLAGSYEQYF
once,TRBV4-2,.,TRBJ2-3,TGTGCCAGCAGCCAAGATGGAGGGACAGATACGCAGTATTTT,CASSQDGGTDTQYF
.,TRBV7-2,TRBD1,TRBJ2-7,TGTGCCAGCAGCTTCGGACAGGCGCGCGAGCAGTACTTC,CASSFGQAREQYF
.,TRBV7-9,TRBD2,TRBJ2-5,TGTGCCAGCAGAGCTCCAGCGGGGGGACGTCGGGAAGAGACCCAGTACTTC,CASRAPAGGRREETQYF